A selection of T cell receptor beta chains follows, all from one sample in a study of Tregs in tolerant kidney transplant recipients. Using immunoSEQ multiplex PCR, the repertoire was profiled, and TCRdb retains in-frame clones only, with some absent. The repertoire has under 45,000 clones, nearly 97% of them found once; the top ten carry roughly 0.34%. These receptors are not linked to any known antigen. The sample comprised Tregs from blood cultured with allogeneic cells. The receptor set was obtained from a human donor in good health. CDR3s include the opening cysteine and the closing phenylalanine or tryptophan. The D gene is left open where the match is weak. A clone size is listed for some rows: how often the clone was seen (once, few, many), or a class if it is expanded.

NA	TRBD1	TRBV5-4	TRBJ2-1	TGTGCCAGCAGACCCGGGACAGGGTCGTTTGGTGAGCAGTTCTTC	CASRPGTGSFGEQFF
once	NA	TRBV6-5	TRBJ2-7	TGTGCCAGCAGTTCCCCGCGGGGCCCCTACGAGCAGTACTTC	CASSSPRGPYEQYF
NA	TRBD2	TRBV6-1	TRBJ2-7	TGTGCCATACACATACCGGGACTAGCATTCGGGCAGTACTTC	CAIHIPGLAFGQYF
NA	TRBD1	TRBV7-9	TRBJ1-3	TGTGCCAGCCTTAGGACAGGGGGCGACGGATTCTCTGGAAACACCATATATTTT	CASLRTGGDGFSGNTIYF
NA	NA	TRBV6-1	TRBJ2-7	TGTGCCAGCAGTGATTTCCGATACGAGCAGTACTTC	CASSDFRYEQYF
NA	NA	TRBV5-4	TRBJ1-3	TGTGCCAGCAGCTTCGGGGGGGGGTCCCCTGGAAACACCATATATTTT	CASSFGGGSPGNTIYF
NA	TRBD1	TRBV2	TRBJ2-3	TGTGCTAAAGGACAGGGTACAGATACGCAGTATTTT	CAKGQGTDTQYF
NA	NA	TRBV18	TRBJ2-7	TGTGCCAGCTCATCCAAGCAGGGATACGAGCAGTACTTC	CASSSKQGYEQYF
NA	TRBD2	TRBV7-9	TRBJ2-1	TGTGCCAGCAGCTTATTGGGACTAGCGGACAATGAGCAGTTCTTC	CASSLLGLADNEQFF
NA	TRBD1	TRBV10-2	TRBJ2-7	TGCGCCAGCAGACGCGGGACAGGCGGCTACGAGCAGTACTTC	CASRRGTGGYEQYF
once	TRBD2	TRBV10-3	TRBJ2-3	TGTGCCATCAACCCGGGGGGGAGCACAGATACGCAGTATTTT	CAINPGGSTDTQYF